One sample yielded the 20 T cell receptor beta chains listed below, sequenced in a study of blood T cell repertoires in COVID-19. Libraries were prepared by immunoSEQ multiplex PCR; TCRdb keeps only in-frame clonotypes and omits some of them. The table has some 150,000 clones, nearly 80% seen once. Material: peripheral blood. The receptors here all came from a man older than 75 with acute or convalescent COVID-19.

The V call is TRBV5-6, the J call TRBJ1-2; possible D gene TRBD1, 5 bases. The V gene lost 4 bases and the J gene lost 3 bases, with 16 bases spanning the gap. CDR1 SGHDT and CDR2 YYEEEE come from the germline V gene. The CDR3 consists of 15 residues. In DNA, the CDR3 is TGTGCCAGCAGCCATAACAGGTGGTGGGACTATGGCTACACCTTC. Its protein product is CASSHNRWWDYGYTF.

The V call is TRBV5-1, the J call TRBJ2-2, with 7 nucleotides matching TRBD1. The CDR3 totals 16 residues. V lost 4 bases and J lost 0; bases outside the gene matches: 6. Germline V lookup: CDR1 SGHRS, CDR2 YFSETQ. CDR3 bases: TGCGCCAGCAGCGCTCTTGGGACAGCGAACACCGGGGAGCTGTTTTTT. This translates into CASSALGTANTGELFF.

The rearrangement uses TRBV24-1 and TRBJ2-3; the match to TRBD1 covers 10 bases. J was trimmed by 1 base and V by 5 bases; bases with no gene match: 5. The germline V gene has CDR1 KGHDR and CDR2 SFDVKD. CDR3 length: 16 residues. CDR3 DNA: TGTGCCACCAGTGCCACCGGACAGGGGGGCACAGATACGCAGTATTTT. It encodes CATSATGQGGTDTQYF.

This clone was found many times. This rearrangement joins TRBV5-1 to TRBJ1-6; 7 bases match TRBD1. The V gene's germline CDR1 is SGHRS and CDR2 YFSETQ. This CDR3 comprises 14 residues. V shed 4 bases, J shed 4 bases, and the junction held 2 bases outside the gene matches. CDR3 protein: CASSLGQYNSPLHF. DNA for the CDR3: TGCGCCAGCAGCCTGGGACAGTATAATTCACCCCTCCACTTT.

The gene calls are TRBV6-6 and TRBJ1-5; no clear D. CDR3 length equals 13 residues. Trimming cost V 7 bases and J 7 bases, with 14 bases left between them. The V gene's germline CDR1 is MNHNY and CDR2 SVGAGI (reference sequence). This chain's CDR3 is CASNPGGGQPQHF. In DNA, the CDR3 is TGTGCCAGCAACCCCGGCGGAGGACAGCCCCAGCATTTT.

This chain connects TRBV30 to TRBJ2-1; possibly TRBD1 for D (5 bases). This CDR3 comprises 12 residues. Germline values: CDR1 GTSNPN, CDR2 SVGIG (reference sequence). The V end lost 1 base, the J end lost 9 bases, and 10 bases lay between the germline ends. CDR3 loop: CAWSEVGAEQFF. The CDR3 bases are TGTGCCTGGAGTGAGGTTGGGGCTGAGCAGTTCTTC. Based on the CDR3 plus reference TRBV30 and TRBJ2-1, the full variable domain is SQTIHQWPATLVQPVGSPLSLECTVEGTSNPNLYWYRQAAGRGLQLLFYSVGIGQISSEVPQNLSASRPQDRQFILSSKKLLLSDSGFYLCAWSEVGAEQFFGPGTRLTVL.

The rearrangement uses TRBV5-1 and TRBJ1-1; a possible D gene is TRBD1 (5 bases). Trimming shortened V by 4 bases and J by 2 bases, and 12 bases separated the two germline ends. From germline, CDR1 is SGHRS and CDR2 YFSETQ. This CDR3 has 14 amino acids. In DNA form, the CDR3 reads TGCGCCAGCAGCGCCGACAGTACCAACACTGAAGCTTTCTTT. It codes for CASSADSTNTEAFF.

V and J are TRBV4-1 and TRBJ2-5; TRBD1 might be the D (5 bases). The CDR3 covers 13 residues. The V end lost 1 base, the J end lost 4 bases, and 7 bases lay between the germline ends. CDR1 MGHRA and CDR2 YSYEKL come from the germline V gene. CDR3 protein: CASSQARAETQYF. The DNA of the CDR3 is TGCGCCAGCAGCCAAGCCAGGGCAGAGACCCAGTACTTC.

The chain couples TRBV7-9 to TRBJ2-7, with 7 bases matching TRBD1. Germline CDR1 is SEHNR and CDR2 is FQNEAQ (reference sequence). Germline trimming cut 2 bases from V and 2 bases from J; bases unmatched to any gene: 3. The CDR3 runs 14 residues. CDR3 sequence (DNA): TGTGCCAGCAGCTTAACACAGGGGACCTACGAGCAGTACTTC. Translating gives CASSLTQGTYEQYF.

This chain uses TRBV7-2 with TRBJ1-2, with TRBD1 matching 7 bases. V trimming: 5 bases; J trimming: 8 bases; junction bases outside the gene matches: 8. Germline values: CDR1 SGHTA, CDR2 FQGNSA. CDR3 length: 13 amino acids. The CDR3, as DNA: TGTGCCAGCAGCGTCGGGACAGCGGAAGGCTACACCTTC. This gives the protein CASSVGTAEGYTF.

This clone was recorded a few times. The chain has TRBV7-8 and TRBJ1-3, with 7 bases identical to TRBD1. This CDR3 region has 14 residues. Germline CDR1 reads SGHVS; CDR2 reads FQNEAQ. The V gene end was trimmed by 4 bases and the J gene end by 1 base; junction bases not matched to a gene: 1. CDR3 protein: CASSSTGSGNTIYF. The CDR3 nucleotides are TGTGCCAGCAGCTCGACAGGGTCTGGAAACACCATATATTTT.

The chain is built from TRBV12-3 or TRBV12-4 and TRBJ2-2; D remains unclear. The CDR3 runs 13 residues. V lost 5 bases and J lost 2, with 6 bases in between. The chain's CDR3 is CASSQINTGELFF. In DNA form, the CDR3 reads TGTGCCAGCAGTCAGATCAACACCGGGGAGCTGTTTTTT.

The genes are TRBV7-6 and TRBJ2-3; 14 bases match TRBD2. Germline trimming cut 4 bases from V and 4 bases from J; bases unmatched to any gene: 1. The CDR3 sequence is 15 residues long. Germline V lookup: CDR1 SGHVS, CDR2 FNYEAQ. CDR3 residues: CASSSGLAGADTQYF. CDR3 nucleotide sequence: TGTGCCAGCAGCTCGGGACTAGCGGGGGCAGATACGCAGTATTTT.

The chain couples TRBV7-8 to TRBJ1-5, with D perhaps matching TRBD1 (5 bases). The CDR3 sequence is 16 residues long. CDR1 is SGHVS and CDR2 is FQNEAQ in the germline V gene. V shed 5 bases and J shed 1 base, with 15 bases lying between them. The CDR3 DNA reads TGTGCCAGCAGCGGGAGGGGCCCAGAAAGCAATCAGCCCCAGCATTTT. Encoded protein: CASSGRGPESNQPQHF.

This clone has a single count. CDR3 sequence reads: CASSLAEDRGYGYTF. The CDR3 coding sequence is TGCGCCAGCAGCTTGGCCGAGGACAGGGGGTATGGCTACACCTTC. The rearrangement uses TRBV5-1 and TRBJ1-2, with 10 bases lining up with TRBD1. CDR1 is SGHRS and CDR2 is YFSETQ in the germline V gene. Trimming took 0 bases from V and 5 from J; bases not matched to a gene: 4. CDR3 length: 15 amino acids. The entire variable domain, with the rest obtained from reference TRBV5-1 and TRBJ1-2, is as follows: KAGVTQTPRYLIKTRGQQVTLSCSPISGHRSVSWYQQTPGQGLQFLFEYFSETQRNKGNFPGRFSGRQFSNSRSEMNVSTLELGDSALYLCASSLAEDRGYGYTFGSGTRLTVV.

V usage is TRBV2 and J usage is TRBJ1-2, with 7 nucleotides matching TRBD1. CDR1 is SNHLY and CDR2 is FYNNEI in the germline V gene. Trimming took 3 bases from V and 4 from J; bases not matched to a gene: 2. The CDR3 length is 13 residues. CDR3 residues: CASSDRTGYGYTF. The DNA for the CDR3 is TGTGCCAGCAGTGATCGGACAGGCTATGGCTACACCTTC. The full variable domain, rest sourced from reference TRBV2 and TRBJ1-2, is EPEVTQTPSHQVTQMGQEVILRCVPISNHLYFYWYRQILGQKVEFLVSFYNNEISEKSEIFDDQFSVERPDGSNFTLKIRSTKLEDSAMYFCASSDRTGYGYTFGSGTRLTVV.

The V and J genes are TRBV27 and TRBJ2-6; perhaps TRBD2 as D (6 bases). From germline, CDR1 is MNHEY and CDR2 SMNVEV (reference sequence). This CDR3 contains 17 residues. The ends were cut back, 3 bases at V and 0 bases at J, with 12 bases in the middle. Written as DNA, the CDR3 is TGTGCCAGCAGTTTGGAGGGGTTGGGCTCTGGGGCCAACGTCCTGACTTTC. Amino acids: CASSLEGLGSGANVLTF.

The V call is TRBV4-3, the J call TRBJ1-1, with 7 bases matching TRBD1. The CDR3 is 17 residues long. Trimming cost V 0 bases and J 1 base; bases outside gene matches: 8. Germline V lookup: CDR1 LGHNA, CDR2 YSLEER. The CDR3 DNA follows: TGCGCCAGCAGCCAAGATGCGGTCAGGGGGTCGAACACTGAAGCTTTCTTT. Its translation: CASSQDAVRGSNTEAFF.

V and J are TRBV6-4 and TRBJ2-6, with 7 nucleotides matching TRBD1. V shed 6 bases, J shed 0 bases, and the junction held 2 bases outside the gene matches. Looked up from germline, CDR1 is MRHNA and CDR2 is SNTAGT. This CDR3 is built from 15 residues. The CDR3 DNA is TGTGCCAGCAGCACAGGGGCCTCTGGGGCCAACGTCCTGACTTTC. This codes for CASSTGASGANVLTF.

This chain joins TRBV13 and TRBJ1-3; D possibly corresponds to TRBD1 (6 bases). The CDR3 length is 16 residues. CDR1 and CDR2 (germline): PRHDT, FYEKMQ (reference sequence). V lost 3 bases and J 4 bases, leaving 16 bases between the germline ends. This CDR3 is CASSFRDISLGNTIYF. The CDR3 DNA is TGTGCCAGCAGCTTTAGGGACATATCTCTCGGAAACACCATATATTTT.